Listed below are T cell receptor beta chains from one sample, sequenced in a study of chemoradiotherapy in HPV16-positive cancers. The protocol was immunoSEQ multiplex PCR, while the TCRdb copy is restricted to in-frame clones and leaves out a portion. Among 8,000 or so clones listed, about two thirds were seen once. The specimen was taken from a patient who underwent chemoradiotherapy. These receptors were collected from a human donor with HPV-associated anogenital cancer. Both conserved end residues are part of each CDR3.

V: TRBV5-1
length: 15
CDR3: CASSLAGPRVGKLFF

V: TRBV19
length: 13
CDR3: CASSSLLVGEQFF

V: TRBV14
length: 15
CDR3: CASRPWGGQGNEQYF

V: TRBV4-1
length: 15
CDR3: CASSLLVGGETEAFF

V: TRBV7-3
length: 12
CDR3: CASSPQGQEQFF

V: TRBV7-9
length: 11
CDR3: CASSPSYEQFF

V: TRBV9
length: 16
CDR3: CASSVDLASGPSGYTF

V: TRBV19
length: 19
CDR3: CASSIDWNDGTSGANVLTF

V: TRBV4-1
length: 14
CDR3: CASSGLQRPYEQYF

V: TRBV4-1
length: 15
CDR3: CASSQKQGVKDGYTF

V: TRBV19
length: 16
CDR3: CASKEWGGYGTDTQYF

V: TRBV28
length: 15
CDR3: CASSFRPGRGYGYTF

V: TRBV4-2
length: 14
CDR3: CASSKDGGRYEQYF

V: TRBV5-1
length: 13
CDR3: CASSLEGENGYTF

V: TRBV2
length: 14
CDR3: CASGGTGEGNGYTF

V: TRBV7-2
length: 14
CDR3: CASSLEGRATEAFF

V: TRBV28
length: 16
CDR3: CASGFNSGAPSYEQYF

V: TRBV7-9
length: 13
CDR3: CASSLEVNTEAFF

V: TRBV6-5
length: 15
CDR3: CASSYVSGGADTQYF

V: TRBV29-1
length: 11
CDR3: CSAHNTRKQFF

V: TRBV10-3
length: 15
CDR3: CATKGLSGGDTEAFF

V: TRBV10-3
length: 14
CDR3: CAISESNDRNEQFF

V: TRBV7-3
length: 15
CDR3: CASSPRGGGSETQYF

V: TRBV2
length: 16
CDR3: CASSPDRGIRRGAAFF

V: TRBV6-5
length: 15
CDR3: CASSYRRDVSYEQYF

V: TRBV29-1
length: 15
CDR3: CSVEDRDRAGTEAFF

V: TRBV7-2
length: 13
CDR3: CASSALYDQPQHF

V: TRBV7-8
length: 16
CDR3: CASSLSRTSPHQPQHF

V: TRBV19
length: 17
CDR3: CASSMIPRFGSNYGYTF

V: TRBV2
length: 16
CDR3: CASTAQTGANNSPLHF

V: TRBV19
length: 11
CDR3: CASSIGSTQYF

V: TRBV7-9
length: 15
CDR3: CASSARRGDTREQYF

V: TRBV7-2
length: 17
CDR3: CASSLGQGRPTYNEQFF

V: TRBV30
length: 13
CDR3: CAWRRDLLYEQYF

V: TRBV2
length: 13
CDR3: CASSEVSEQPQHF

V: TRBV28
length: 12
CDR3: CATRTVDYGYTF

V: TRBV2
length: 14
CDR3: CASELTGWNTEAFF